These T cell receptor beta chains were read from a single sample in a study of T cells after posttransplantation cyclophosphamide. Method: immunoSEQ multiplex PCR; TCRdb's copy keeps in-frame clones and lacks some. The profile shows about 43,000 clones, about 90% of them singletons. The specimen was PBMCs, collected around 60 days after allogeneic stem cell transplant with posttransplant cyclophosphamide. All receptors derive from a male patient between 60 and 69 years old who received an allogeneic stem cell transplant from a related donor and was CMV-positive. Some of the T cells might come from the graft donor. Each CDR3 is given with its conserved first and last residue. D genes are given only for firm matches. Some rows mark clone size as missing; the rest say once, few, many or name a class of expanded clone.

v_gene: TRBV18; j_gene: TRBJ1-1; d_gene: NA; abundance: NA; CDR3aa: CASSLTGNTEAFF; CDR3nt: TGTGCCAGCTCATTGACAGGGAACACTGAAGCTTTCTTT
v_gene: TRBV4-1; j_gene: TRBJ2-3; d_gene: TRBD2; abundance: NA; CDR3aa: CASSQARTSGETDTQYF; CDR3nt: TGCGCCAGCAGCCAAGCTAGGACTAGCGGGGAAACAGATACGCAGTATTTT
v_gene: TRBV28; j_gene: TRBJ1-5; d_gene: NA; abundance: few; CDR3aa: CASSSFKPQHF; CDR3nt: TGTGCCAGCAGTTCCTTTAAGCCCCAGCATTTT
v_gene: TRBV19; j_gene: TRBJ1-2; d_gene: NA; abundance: NA; CDR3aa: CASNGETVYGYTF; CDR3nt: TGTGCCAGTAATGGTGAGACAGTCTATGGCTACACCTTC
v_gene: TRBV25-1; j_gene: TRBJ1-6; d_gene: NA; abundance: few; CDR3aa: CASSQTPGLAVGLHF; CDR3nt: TGTGCCAGCAGCCAGACCCCGGGCCTAGCTGTAGGACTCCACTTT
v_gene: TRBV4-1; j_gene: TRBJ2-5; d_gene: TRBD2; abundance: NA; CDR3aa: CASSQEGGSETQYF; CDR3nt: TGCGCCAGCAGCCAAGAGGGGGGGTCAGAGACCCAGTACTTC
v_gene: TRBV7-7; j_gene: TRBJ2-2; d_gene: TRBD2; abundance: NA; CDR3aa: CASSLVAGGHTGELFF; CDR3nt: TGTGCCAGCAGCTTAGTAGCGGGGGGACACACCGGGGAGCTGTTTTTT
v_gene: TRBV5-1; j_gene: TRBJ1-2; d_gene: TRBD1; abundance: NA; CDR3aa: CASSSGQGTYGYTF; CDR3nt: TGCGCCAGCAGCTCCGGACAGGGAACCTATGGCTACACCTTC
v_gene: TRBV28; j_gene: TRBJ1-2; d_gene: NA; abundance: NA; CDR3aa: CASTPGVGSGYTF; CDR3nt: TGTGCCAGCACCCCAGGGGTGGGTTCTGGCTACACCTTC
v_gene: TRBV27; j_gene: TRBJ1-5; d_gene: NA; abundance: NA; CDR3aa: CASSRGNRSNQPQHF; CDR3nt: TGTGCCAGCAGTCGGGGGAATCGAAGCAATCAGCCCCAGCATTTT
v_gene: TRBV6-5; j_gene: TRBJ2-2; d_gene: NA; abundance: NA; CDR3aa: CASSYWKGGATGELFF; CDR3nt: TGTGCCAGCAGTTACTGGAAGGGGGGGGCAACCGGGGAGCTGTTTTTT
v_gene: TRBV5-5; j_gene: TRBJ1-6; d_gene: TRBD1; abundance: NA; CDR3aa: CASRIRTGENSPLHF; CDR3nt: TGTGCCAGCAGAATCAGGACAGGGGAAAATTCCCCCCTCCACTTT
v_gene: TRBV11-3; j_gene: TRBJ2-2; d_gene: NA; abundance: NA; CDR3aa: CASSLVSLALNTGELFF; CDR3nt: TGTGCCAGCAGCTTAGTTTCCCTAGCTCTGAACACCGGGGAGCTGTTTTTT
v_gene: TRBV30; j_gene: TRBJ2-7; d_gene: NA; abundance: NA; CDR3aa: CAWRLTGRTPEQYF; CDR3nt: TGTGCCTGGAGGCTGACAGGGAGGACACCCGAGCAGTACTTC
v_gene: TRBV11-2; j_gene: TRBJ1-2; d_gene: NA; abundance: NA; CDR3aa: CASSLGQVYGYTF; CDR3nt: TGTGCCAGCAGCTTAGGACAGGTTTACGGCTACACCTTC
v_gene: TRBV10-2; j_gene: TRBJ2-7; d_gene: TRBD2; abundance: NA; CDR3aa: CASTRLAGVSYEQYF; CDR3nt: TGCGCCAGCACTAGACTAGCGGGGGTTTCCTACGAGCAGTACTTC
v_gene: TRBV5-1; j_gene: TRBJ2-3; d_gene: NA; abundance: NA; CDR3aa: CASSLQGLGDTQYF; CDR3nt: TGCGCCAGCAGCCTGCAGGGATTGGGAGATACGCAGTATTTT
v_gene: TRBV11-2; j_gene: TRBJ1-1; d_gene: NA; abundance: NA; CDR3aa: CASSLQGNTEAFF; CDR3nt: TGTGCCAGCAGCTTGCAGGGGAACACTGAAGCTTTCTTT
v_gene: TRBV7-9; j_gene: TRBJ1-5; d_gene: NA; abundance: once; CDR3aa: CASSSGDGLGNQPQHF; CDR3nt: TGTGCCAGCAGCTCGGGGGACGGGCTTGGCAATCAGCCCCAGCATTTT
v_gene: TRBV19; j_gene: TRBJ2-1; d_gene: TRBD2; abundance: NA; CDR3aa: CASSIGGGYNEQFF; CDR3nt: TGTGCCAGTAGTATCGGGGGGGGCTACAATGAGCAGTTCTTC
v_gene: TRBV6-1; j_gene: TRBJ2-3; d_gene: TRBD2; abundance: NA; CDR3aa: CASSEQVAGADTQYF; CDR3nt: TGTGCCAGCAGTGAACAGGTAGCGGGTGCAGATACGCAGTATTTT
v_gene: TRBV29-1; j_gene: TRBJ2-3; d_gene: NA; abundance: NA; CDR3aa: CSVVLTAVPDTQYF; CDR3nt: TGCAGCGTTGTTCTTACTGCCGTCCCAGATACGCAGTATTTT
v_gene: TRBV18; j_gene: TRBJ2-3; d_gene: NA; abundance: NA; CDR3aa: CASSPTLQRQLTDTQYF; CDR3nt: TGTGCCAGCTCACCAACCCTCCAGCGTCAGCTCACAGATACGCAGTATTTT
v_gene: TRBV11-2; j_gene: TRBJ2-3; d_gene: NA; abundance: NA; CDR3aa: CASSPKAPDSYTDTQYF; CDR3nt: TGTGCCAGCAGCCCGAAGGCCCCGGACAGCTACACAGATACGCAGTATTTT
v_gene: TRBV11-3; j_gene: TRBJ2-7; d_gene: TRBD1; abundance: NA; CDR3aa: CASSLGWTGGAGEQYF; CDR3nt: TGTGCCAGCAGCCTGGGGTGGACAGGGGGCGCGGGGGAGCAGTACTTC
v_gene: TRBV7-8; j_gene: TRBJ1-1; d_gene: NA; abundance: once; CDR3aa: CASSPQGLDTEAFF; CDR3nt: TGTGCCAGCAGCCCCCAGGGGCTCGACACTGAAGCTTTCTTT
v_gene: TRBV11-2; j_gene: TRBJ1-3; d_gene: TRBD1; abundance: few; CDR3aa: CASSSDRASGNTIYF; CDR3nt: TGTGCCAGCAGCTCGGACAGGGCTTCTGGAAACACCATATATTTT
v_gene: TRBV7-6; j_gene: TRBJ1-2; d_gene: TRBD1; abundance: NA; CDR3aa: CASSADRGYGYTF; CDR3nt: TGTGCCAGCAGCGCCGACAGGGGGTATGGCTACACCTTC
v_gene: TRBV6-5; j_gene: TRBJ1-1; d_gene: NA; abundance: NA; CDR3aa: CASSYSAFAENTEAFF; CDR3nt: TGTGCCAGCAGTTACAGCGCTTTCGCCGAGAACACTGAAGCTTTCTTT
v_gene: TRBV5-1; j_gene: TRBJ1-4; d_gene: TRBD1; abundance: NA; CDR3aa: CASSTGQGSNEKLFF; CDR3nt: TGCGCCAGCAGCACGGGACAGGGTTCTAATGAAAAACTGTTTTTT
v_gene: TRBV5-1; j_gene: TRBJ1-1; d_gene: NA; abundance: NA; CDR3aa: CASSLEPQLTGTEAFF; CDR3nt: TGCGCCAGCAGCTTGGAACCCCAACTCACTGGCACTGAAGCTTTCTTT
v_gene: TRBV5-8; j_gene: TRBJ1-2; d_gene: TRBD1; abundance: NA; CDR3aa: CASSSYRDRDITNYGYTF; CDR3nt: TGTGCCAGCAGCTCCTACCGGGACAGGGATATAACTAACTATGGCTACACCTTC
v_gene: TRBV25-1; j_gene: TRBJ1-1; d_gene: TRBD1; abundance: NA; CDR3aa: CASRATTGVGIAFF; CDR3nt: TGTGCCAGCAGGGCAACTACAGGGGTTGGTATTGCTTTCTTT
v_gene: TRBV30; j_gene: TRBJ1-1; d_gene: NA; abundance: NA; CDR3aa: CAWRAGGTEAFF; CDR3nt: TGTGCCTGGAGAGCCGGCGGGACTGAAGCTTTCTTT
v_gene: TRBV6-5; j_gene: TRBJ1-4; d_gene: TRBD1; abundance: NA; CDR3aa: CASSYSTGRKLFF; CDR3nt: TGTGCCAGCAGTTACTCGACAGGGCGAAAACTGTTTTTT
v_gene: TRBV5-1; j_gene: TRBJ2-7; d_gene: TRBD1; abundance: NA; CDR3aa: CASSASGQSYEQYF; CDR3nt: TGCGCCAGCAGCGCCTCGGGACAGTCCTACGAGCAGTACTTC
v_gene: TRBV19; j_gene: TRBJ1-4; d_gene: TRBD1; abundance: NA; CDR3aa: CASRTPGTGNEKLFF; CDR3nt: TGTGCCAGTCGAACACCCGGGACAGGGAATGAAAAACTGTTTTTT
v_gene: TRBV19; j_gene: TRBJ1-2; d_gene: NA; abundance: NA; CDR3aa: CASSIPPGWQAPNYGYTF; CDR3nt: TGTGCCAGTAGTATTCCTCCGGGGTGGCAGGCCCCTAACTATGGCTACACCTTC
v_gene: TRBV6-5; j_gene: TRBJ1-1; d_gene: NA; abundance: once; CDR3aa: CASSRGDTEAFF; CDR3nt: TGTGCCAGCAGCCGGGGGGACACTGAAGCTTTCTTT
v_gene: TRBV5-1; j_gene: TRBJ1-3; d_gene: NA; abundance: NA; CDR3aa: CASSLEQANTIYF; CDR3nt: TGCGCCAGCAGCTTAGAACAGGCAAACACCATATATTTT
v_gene: TRBV5-1; j_gene: TRBJ2-2; d_gene: NA; abundance: NA; CDR3aa: CASSSSGLAVTGELFF; CDR3nt: TGCGCCAGCAGTTCTTCCGGCTTGGCGGTTACCGGGGAGCTGTTTTTT
v_gene: TRBV5-1; j_gene: TRBJ2-1; d_gene: TRBD1; abundance: NA; CDR3aa: CASSQKTGVYNEQFF; CDR3nt: TGCGCCAGCAGCCAAAAGACAGGGGTCTACAATGAGCAGTTCTTC
v_gene: TRBV29-1; j_gene: TRBJ1-1; d_gene: NA; abundance: few; CDR3aa: CSVFRGGTEAFF; CDR3nt: TGCAGCGTTTTTAGGGGTGGCACTGAAGCTTTCTTT
v_gene: TRBV15; j_gene: TRBJ1-5; d_gene: NA; abundance: NA; CDR3aa: CATSIIGGSQPQHF; CDR3nt: TGTGCCACCAGCATAATAGGAGGGTCTCAGCCCCAGCATTTT
v_gene: TRBV4-2; j_gene: TRBJ2-5; d_gene: TRBD1; abundance: few; CDR3aa: CASSLGTGSQETQYF; CDR3nt: TGTGCCAGCAGCCTCGGGACAGGCAGCCAAGAGACCCAGTACTTC
v_gene: TRBV5-1; j_gene: TRBJ2-3; d_gene: NA; abundance: NA; CDR3aa: CASSLSSVADTQYF; CDR3nt: TGCGCCAGCAGCTTGTCTAGCGTAGCAGATACGCAGTATTTT
v_gene: TRBV6-5; j_gene: TRBJ1-5; d_gene: NA; abundance: NA; CDR3aa: CASSPGTNYNQPQHF; CDR3nt: TGTGCCAGCAGCCCCGGGACAAACTACAATCAGCCCCAGCATTTT
v_gene: TRBV30; j_gene: TRBJ1-5; d_gene: NA; abundance: NA; CDR3aa: CAWGGDQPQHF; CDR3nt: TGTGCCTGGGGCGGGGACCAGCCCCAGCATTTT
v_gene: TRBV6-5; j_gene: TRBJ1-3; d_gene: NA; abundance: NA; CDR3aa: CASRGLGRSGNTIYF; CDR3nt: TGTGCCAGCAGGGGATTAGGGAGGTCTGGAAACACCATATATTTT
v_gene: TRBV4-1; j_gene: TRBJ2-5; d_gene: NA; abundance: NA; CDR3aa: CASSPGRAGDETQYF; CDR3nt: TGCGCCAGCAGCCCAGGGAGGGCAGGGGACGAGACCCAGTACTTC
v_gene: TRBV10-1; j_gene: TRBJ1-1; d_gene: TRBD1; abundance: NA; CDR3aa: CASSPGGTEAFF; CDR3nt: TGCGCCAGCAGCCCAGGGGGCACCGAAGCTTTCTTT